This TCR beta chain stems from a study of shared clonotypes between healthy human individuals. Everyone who donated was a Caucasian adult who lived in Nashville, Tennessee. This CDR3 contains 16 residues. The V gene's germline CDR1 is SGHVS and CDR2 FQNEAQ. V shed 5 bases and J shed 0 bases, with 13 bases lying between them. Using immunoSEQ multiplex PCR, the repertoire was profiled, and TCRdb retains in-frame clones only, with some absent. Of roughly 2.2 million clones listed, approximately 95% are singletons. Specimen: naive CD4+ T cells from PBMCs. Subset in this sample: CD45RA+ positively selected. The V gene is TRBV7-8, the J gene TRBJ1-4, with D possibly matching TRBD1 (5 bases). The clonotype originates from a man between 18 and 35 years old in good health. Some clones in this sample may be carry-over from other donors' samples. The CDR3 coding sequence is TGTGCCAGCAGCGAAACGAGGACACCAACTAATGAAAAACTGTTTTTT. Translated, it gives CASSETRTPTNEKLFF.